This T cell receptor (beta chain) was captured in a study of cytomegalovirus exposure and HLA in healthy donors. The study's findings and limits: There were a few CMV-associated chains whose specificity for CMV antigens was confirmed in vitro. A subsequent analysis found that TCR clusters from the first cohort also tended to co-occur in the 90 to 150 validation repertoires, with 90% to 95% of cluster scores above 0. The majority of TCR sequences were rare, yet some public TCRs appeared in many donors.

The CDR3 is made up of 16 amino acids. V was pared by 3 bases and J by 4 bases, with 6 bases of the junction left unmatched. CDR1 is SGHAT, CDR2 FQDESV, per germline (reference sequence). About this clone: The antigen remains unidentified.

The protocol was immunoSEQ multiplex PCR, while the TCRdb copy is restricted to in-frame clones and leaves out a portion. There are some 80,000 clones in the sample; approximately 96% occur only once, and approximately 1.2% lies in the top ten. The clonotype comes from a woman aged 18-29 years in good health and CMV-seronegative. This chain uses TRBV11-1 with TRBJ2-1; 10 bases align to TRBD2. Sequencing was carried out using PBMCs. Written as DNA, the CDR3 is TGTGCCAGCAGCTTCCTAGCGGGAGAATCTTACAATGAGCAGTTCTTC. It is translated as CASSFLAGESYNEQFF. Full variable domain (outside the CDR3, taken from reference TRBV11-1 and TRBJ2-1): EAEVAQSPRYKITEKSQAVAFWCDPISGHATLYWYRQILGQGPELLVQFQDESVVDDSQLPKDRFSAERLKGVDSTLKIQPAELGDSAMYLCASSFLAGESYNEQFFGPGTRLTVL.